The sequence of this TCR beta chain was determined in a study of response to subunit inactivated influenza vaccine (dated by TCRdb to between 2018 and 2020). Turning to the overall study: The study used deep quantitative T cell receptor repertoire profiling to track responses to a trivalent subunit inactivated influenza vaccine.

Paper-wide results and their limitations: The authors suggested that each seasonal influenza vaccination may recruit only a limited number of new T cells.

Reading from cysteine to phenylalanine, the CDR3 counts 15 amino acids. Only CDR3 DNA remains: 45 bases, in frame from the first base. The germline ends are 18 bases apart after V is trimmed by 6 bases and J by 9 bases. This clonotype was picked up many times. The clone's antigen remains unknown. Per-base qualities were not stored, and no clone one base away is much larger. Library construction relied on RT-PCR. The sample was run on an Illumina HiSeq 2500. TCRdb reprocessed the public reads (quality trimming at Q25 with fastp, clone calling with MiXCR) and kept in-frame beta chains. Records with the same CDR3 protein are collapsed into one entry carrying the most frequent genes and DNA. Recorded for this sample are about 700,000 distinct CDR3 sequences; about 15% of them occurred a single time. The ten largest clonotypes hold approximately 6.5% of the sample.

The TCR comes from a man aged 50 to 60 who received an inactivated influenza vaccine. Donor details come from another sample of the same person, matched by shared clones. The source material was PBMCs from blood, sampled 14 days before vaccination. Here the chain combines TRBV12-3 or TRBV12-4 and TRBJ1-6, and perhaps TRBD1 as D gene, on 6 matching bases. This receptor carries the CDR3 CASSTAGGLGSPLHF. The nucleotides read TGTGCCAGCAGCACCGCCGGGGGGCTTGGTTCACCCCTCCACTTT.